Each of the 19 T cell receptor beta chains below was sequenced from the same sample in a study of shared clonotypes between healthy human individuals. Method: immunoSEQ multiplex PCR; TCRdb's copy keeps in-frame clones and lacks some. Of 1.6 million or so clones in the sample, roughly 98.5% were seen once. The sample comprised naive CD4+ T cells sorted from blood. As for subset: CD45RA+ positively selected. The receptors derive from a man under 40 in good health.

This rearrangement joins TRBV6-1 to TRBJ2-3, with D perhaps matching TRBD2 (6 bases). Germline V gene data show CDR1 as MNHNS and CDR2 as SASEGT. The CDR3 consists of 16 residues. V was cut by 2 bases and J by 0 bases, with 12 bases left in between. The DNA for the CDR3 is TGTGCCAGCAGTGAATACGGGGGTGCTAGCACAGATACGCAGTATTTT. This encodes CASSEYGGASTDTQYF.

This chain uses TRBV5-4 with TRBJ2-7; weak D call: TRBD2 (7 bases). Trimming left V 4 bases short and J 2 bases short, with 13 bases between. Germline loops: CDR1 SGHNT, CDR2 YYREEE (reference sequence). The CDR3 has 14 amino acids. The CDR3 DNA follows: TGTGCCAGCAGCCCCCTCGGGGGGCCCTACGAGCAGTACTTC. This encodes CASSPLGGPYEQYF.

The chain recombines TRBV5-1 with TRBJ1-1; no reliable D call. V was trimmed by 0 bases and J by 1 base, leaving 16 bases between them. This CDR3 has 17 amino acids. Germline V gene data show CDR1 as SGHRS and CDR2 as YFSETQ. CDR3 DNA sequence: TGCGCCAGCAGCTTGGTTTTTGTCGTCGGGCGGAACACTGAAGCTTTCTTT. It encodes CASSLVFVVGRNTEAFF.

Notes on this clone: Other DNA sequences in this specimen translate into the identical CDR3. This rearrangement joins TRBV29-1 to TRBJ2-3; D may be TRBD1 or TRBD2 (5 bases each). CDR3 size: 11 residues. Germline V CDR1 and CDR2: SQVTM, ANQGSEA. Trimming removed 4 bases from V and 4 bases from J, with 6 bases in between. CDR3 residues: CSVGDPDTQYF. The CDR3 bases are TGCAGCGTTGGGGACCCAGATACGCAGTATTTT.

The rearrangement uses TRBV5-8 and TRBJ2-2; unclear D gene. The CDR3 consists of 13 residues. V lost 2 bases and J lost 2, with 4 bases in between. Germline V lookup: CDR1 SGHTS, CDR2 YDEGEE. DNA of the CDR3: TGTGCCAGCAGCTTAACCAACACCGGGGAGCTGTTTTTT. It encodes CASSLTNTGELFF.

This chain joins TRBV7-2 and TRBJ1-4, with a possible D match to TRBD1 (5 bases). The CDR3 runs to 14 residues. Germline loops: CDR1 SGHTA, CDR2 FQGNSA. Trimming shortened V by 1 base and J by 5 bases, and 8 bases separated the two germline ends. CDR3 sequence reads: CASSLGNRNEKLFF. The CDR3 coding sequence is TGTGCCAGCAGCTTAGGGAACAGGAATGAAAAACTGTTTTTT.

This sequence joins TRBV4-1 and TRBJ2-2; 8 bases line up with TRBD1. After removal of 3 bases from V and 6 bases from J, the junction contained 12 bases not matched to a gene. There are 17 residues in the CDR3. From germline, CDR1 is MGHRA and CDR2 YSYEKL. CDR3 in amino acids: CASSHPGQGNIPGELFF. The CDR3 DNA is TGCGCCAGCAGCCACCCAGGACAGGGTAATATTCCCGGGGAGCTGTTTTTT.

The V call is TRBV10-2, the J call TRBJ2-3, with 8 bases aligning to TRBD1. The CDR3 is made up of 15 amino acids. V shed 6 bases and J 6 bases; nucleotides not matched to a gene: 11. CDR1 and CDR2 from the germline V gene are WSHSY and SAAADI. The CDR3 bases are TGCGCCAGCAGCCATTCGACAGGGGACGCGGATACGCAGTATTTT. Protein: CASSHSTGDADTQYF.

The table lists this clone with a count of one. The V and J genes are TRBV2 and TRBJ2-7; D is uncertain. The CDR3 runs 13 residues. The germline V gene has CDR1 SNHLY and CDR2 FYNNEI. Trimming removed 5 bases at V and 0 bases at J, with 8 bases between. The CDR3 bases are TGTGCCAGCAGTTCCCCTTCCTCCTACGAGCAGTACTTC. Translation: CASSSPSSYEQYF.

About this clone: Distinct nucleotide sequences in the sample also encode this CDR3. The chain employs TRBV19 and TRBJ1-5; a weak D match, TRBD1 (6 bases). The germline CDR1 and CDR2 sequences are LNHDA and SQIVND (reference sequence). Trimming shortened V by 1 base and J by 0 bases, and 7 bases separated the two germline ends. This CDR3 has 15 amino acids. In nucleotides, the CDR3 is TGTGCCAGTAGTATAGTGGGGGCTAGCAATCAGCCCCAGCATTTT. It specifies CASSIVGASNQPQHF.

The chain couples TRBV6-6 to TRBJ2-5; 8 bases agree with TRBD2. This CDR3 is 13 amino acids long. Germline values: CDR1 MNHNY, CDR2 SVGAGI (reference sequence). The junction had 6 bases not matched to a gene; V was cut back by 7 bases and J by 5 bases. CDR3 DNA sequence: TGTGCCAGCACGGGAGGGCCAGGGGAGACCCAGTACTTC. Translating gives CASTGGPGETQYF.

The chain is built from TRBV11-3 and TRBJ2-4, with D possibly being TRBD1 (6 bases). CDR1 SGHNT and CDR2 YENEEA come from the germline V gene. V dropped 4 bases and J dropped 0 bases, with 16 bases sitting between them. The CDR3 covers 17 residues. The DNA of the CDR3 is TGTGCCAGCAGCTCCAGGGACAAAATTTTAGCCAAAAACATTCAGTACTTC. Its translation: CASSSRDKILAKNIQYF.

The chain recombines TRBV27 with TRBJ2-7, with D maybe TRBD2 (5 bases). V was trimmed by 4 bases and J by 2 bases, leaving 9 bases between them. The germline V gene has CDR1 MNHEY and CDR2 SMNVEV (reference sequence). The CDR3 spans 13 residues. The CDR3 region is CASSSDGTYEQYF. CDR3 bases: TGTGCCAGCAGTTCGGACGGGACCTACGAGCAGTACTTC.

V and J are TRBV27 and TRBJ1-2; D is possibly TRBD1 (5 bases). Germline CDR1 reads MNHEY; CDR2 reads SMNVEV (reference sequence). Trimming left V 0 bases short and J 9 bases short, with 14 bases between. The CDR3 totals 14 residues. The CDR3, as DNA: TGTGCCAGCAGTTTATCCGGGACTCCTTATCGCTACACCTTC. It is translated as CASSLSGTPYRYTF.

As regards this clone: The junction shows a germline mismatch at one end, possibly a read error. The CDR3 here is CASSSHLREEKLFF. In DNA form, the CDR3 reads TGTGCTAGCAGCTCACACCTCCGGGAGGAAAAACTGTTTTTT. The V and J genes are TRBV7-7 and TRBJ1-4; D unresolved. The CDR3 length is 14 residues. Germline lookup yields CDR1 SSHAT and CDR2 FNYEAQ (reference sequence).

The chain recombines TRBV4-1 with TRBJ1-2, with 10 bases fitting TRBD1. In germline, CDR1 is MGHRA, CDR2 YSYEKL. The CDR3 totals 19 residues. With 3 bases clipped from V and 8 bases from J, the junction kept 21 bases outside the gene matches. For the CDR3, the DNA is TGCGCCAGCAGCCAGAGAACGACCGGGACAGGGGTTCTAACGGCGGGCTACACCTTC. Translation: CASSQRTTGTGVLTAGYTF.

The V gene is TRBV27, the J gene TRBJ2-5; TRBD1 aligns across 9 bases. The CDR3 sequence is 14 residues long. Germline trimming cut 5 bases from V and 4 bases from J; bases unmatched to any gene: 5. CDR1 is MNHEY and CDR2 is SMNVEV in the germline V gene (reference sequence). The DNA for the CDR3 is TGTGCCAGCAGTCCTCGGACAGGGGTAGAGACCCAGTACTTC. This gives the protein CASSPRTGVETQYF.

The CDR3 nucleotides read TGTGCCAGCACATCTTCCAGGCAGGGGACCCGACACTACGAGCAGTACTTC. Translating it yields CASTSSRQGTRHYEQYF. This chain joins TRBV27 and TRBJ2-7; D perhaps matches TRBD1 (6 bases). V was trimmed by 7 bases and J by 3 bases, leaving 25 bases between them. Looked up from germline, CDR1 is MNHEY and CDR2 is SMNVEV (reference sequence). The CDR3 totals 17 residues.

The CDR3 reads CASSLTGTATNEKLFF. The CDR3 nucleotides are TGTGCCAGCAGCTTAACCGGGACAGCAACTAATGAAAAACTGTTTTTT. V usage is TRBV7-3 and J usage is TRBJ1-4; 7 positions match TRBD1. Germline CDR1 is SGHTA and CDR2 is FQGTGA. V trimming: 0 bases; J trimming: 0 bases; junction bases outside the gene matches: 1. The length of the CDR3 is 16 residues.